What follows are 9 T cell receptor beta chains derived from one specimen sequenced in a study of cytomegalovirus exposure and HLA in healthy donors. TCRdb's table, derived via immunoSEQ multiplex PCR, lists solely in-frame clones and lacks some. The sample lists more than 150,000 clones, about 80% occurring once. The sequenced material came from PBMCs. These receptors were collected from a woman aged 18 to 35 in good health and CMV-seropositive.

J is TRBJ1-2 and V is TRBV28; perhaps TRBD1 as D (6 bases). CDR1 is MDHEN, CDR2 SYDVKM, per germline. The CDR3 is made up of 13 amino acids. Trimming removed 3 bases from V and 4 bases from J, with 9 bases in between. This CDR3 is CASSLRGGYGYTF. CDR3 sequence (DNA): TGTGCCAGCAGTTTGAGGGGGGGCTATGGCTACACCTTC.

This chain uses TRBV19 with TRBJ1-2, with D hard to call. CDR1 LNHDA and CDR2 SQIVND come from the germline V gene (reference sequence). This CDR3 is built from 12 residues. With 6 bases removed from V and 8 bases from J, the gap between germline ends came to 13 bases. The CDR3 protein is CASSLPPWGYTF. DNA of the CDR3: TGTGCCAGTAGCCTACCGCCCTGGGGCTACACCTTC.

The V and J genes are TRBV2 and TRBJ2-3; TRBD2 is a possible D gene (7 bases). The CDR3 spans 15 residues. Trimming left V 1 base short and J 1 base short, with 9 bases between. CDR1 and CDR2 from the germline V gene are SNHLY and FYNNEI. The CDR3 bases are TGTGCCAGCAGTGAAGTGGGGGGGCGCACAGATACGCAGTATTTT. Translation gives CASSEVGGRTDTQYF.

The chain has TRBV5-4 and TRBJ1-6; tentatively, D is TRBD1 (5 bases). Trimming left V 7 bases short and J 8 bases short, with 13 bases between. The germline gives CDR1 SGHNT, CDR2 YYREEE (reference sequence). The CDR3 is 13 residues long. The CDR3 loop reads CASRDRLDSPLHF. The CDR3, as DNA: TGTGCCAGCCGTGACAGACTCGATTCACCCCTCCACTTT.

The chain joins TRBV5-4 to TRBJ1-4, with a weak D call TRBD1 (5 bases). V shed 3 bases and J shed 9 bases, with 18 bases lying between them. CDR1 and CDR2 (germline): SGHNT, YYREEE (reference sequence). The CDR3 has 15 amino acids. CDR3 loop: CASSSDGQNLQKLFF. The CDR3 DNA reads TGTGCCAGCAGCTCAGACGGACAAAACTTGCAAAAACTGTTTTTT.

The J gene is TRBJ1-2, the V gene TRBV6-1, with 8 bases matching TRBD1. Germline V gene sequence: CDR1 MNHNS, CDR2 SASEGT. The V segment lost 4 bases and the J segment 4 bases; nucleotides outside the gene matches: 5. This CDR3 spans 14 amino acids. In DNA form, the CDR3 reads TGTGCCAGCAGTGGACAGGGGTCGGGCTATGGCTACACCTTC. It encodes CASSGQGSGYGYTF.

The V call is TRBV4-2, the J call TRBJ1-2; D remains ambiguous. V was clipped by 3 bases and J by 3 bases, with 11 bases between them. The germline V gene has CDR1 LGHNA and CDR2 YNFKEQ. The CDR3 loop spans 14 amino acids. The DNA for the CDR3 is TGTGCCAGCAGCCATGGCTGGGAGTACTATGGCTACACCTTC. The encoded protein is CASSHGWEYYGYTF.

This clone was found a few times. V usage is TRBV18 and J usage is TRBJ1-1; TRBD1 might be the D (5 bases). This CDR3 contains 14 residues. Trimming took 0 bases from V and 4 from J, leaving 9 bases between them. Germline CDR1 reads KGHSH; CDR2 reads LQKENI. The CDR3 DNA is TGTGCCAGCTCACCACCGTCCGGGGGCACTGAAGCTTTCTTT. It yields the protein CASSPPSGGTEAFF.

This clone was picked up a small number of times. The rearrangement uses TRBV2 and TRBJ1-2, with 7 bases identical to TRBD1. The CDR3 totals 15 residues. V dropped 6 bases and J dropped 3; count of bases not matched to a gene: 10. From germline, CDR1 is SNHLY and CDR2 FYNNEI. In DNA, the CDR3 is TGTGCCAGCAGCGCGGGGGGAGGGGGCTACTATGGCTACACCTTC. Encoded protein: CASSAGGGGYYGYTF. Based on the CDR3 plus reference TRBV2 and TRBJ1-2, the full variable domain is EPEVTQTPSHQVTQMGQEVILRCVPISNHLYFYWYRQILGQKVEFLVSFYNNEISEKSEIFDDQFSVERPDGSNFTLKIRSTKLEDSAMYFCASSAGGGGYYGYTFGSGTRLTVV.